This T cell receptor (beta chain) was retrieved from a study of blood T cell repertoires in COVID-19. Overall study context: The United States, Italy and Spain provided the acute and convalescent COVID-19 samples. From T cells, B-cell-depleted T cells, or PBMCs came the material, which was cDNA or gDNA.

CDR3 length: 13 amino acids. The germline gives CDR1 SNHLY, CDR2 FYNNEI. V dropped 7 bases and J dropped 6; count of bases not matched to a gene: 4. Original analysis: Reference gene primer amplification gave nucleated cell count estimates. Sequencing used immunoSEQ multiplex PCR; TCRdb keeps in-frame clones, though not all of them. V and J calls and clone size are as listed in that table; D and trimming were resolved from the DNA. The sample carries about 290,000 clones, around 81% recorded once. V is TRBV2 and J is TRBJ2-1, with 9 bases aligning to TRBD1. The material sequenced was peripheral blood. The source of this sequence is a woman aged 50 to 60 with active or convalescent COVID-19. CDR3 residues: CASTSDRGNEQFF. In DNA, the CDR3 is TGTGCCAGCACTTCGGACAGGGGCAATGAGCAGTTCTTC.